The source of this T cell receptor (beta chain) is a study of blood T cell repertoires in COVID-19. Across the whole study: The samples span acute and convalescent COVID-19 from the United States, Italy and Spain. Sample material is recorded as cDNA or gDNA derived from T cells, B-cell-depleted T cells, or PBMCs.

In the authors' methods: Nucleated cell number was recorded as an estimate derived from reference gene primer amplification. Clones were sequenced by immunoSEQ multiplex PCR, and TCRdb holds only the in-frame ones, with some missing. The V and J calls and clone size are taken from that table; D and trimming were inferred from the DNA. The top ten hold 5.5% to 7.5% of the sample, which has about 240,000 clones, approximately 86% seen once. Germline V CDR1 and CDR2: MNHEY, SMNVEV (reference sequence). CDR3 length: 14 amino acids. V was clipped by 2 bases and J by 4 bases; unmatched bases: 2. The chain uses TRBV27 and TRBJ1-2, with TRBD1 identical over 9 bases. The sequence came from a woman aged 70-85 years with active or convalescent COVID-19. Sequencing input: peripheral blood. CDR3 coding DNA: TGTGCCAGCAGTTTAGGACAGGGGCCCTATGGCTACACCTTC. This translates into CASSLGQGPYGYTF.